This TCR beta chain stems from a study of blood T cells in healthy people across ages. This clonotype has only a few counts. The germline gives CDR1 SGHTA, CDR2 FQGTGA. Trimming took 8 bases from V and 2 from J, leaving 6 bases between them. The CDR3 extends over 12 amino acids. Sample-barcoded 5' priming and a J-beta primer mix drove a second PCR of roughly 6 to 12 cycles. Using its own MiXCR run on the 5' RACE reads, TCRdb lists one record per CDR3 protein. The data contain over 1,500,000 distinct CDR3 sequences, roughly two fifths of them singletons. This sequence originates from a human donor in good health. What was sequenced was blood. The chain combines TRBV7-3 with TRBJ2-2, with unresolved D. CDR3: CASCSNTGELFF. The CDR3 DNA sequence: TGTGCCAGCTGTTCTAACACCGGGGAGCTGTTTTTT.